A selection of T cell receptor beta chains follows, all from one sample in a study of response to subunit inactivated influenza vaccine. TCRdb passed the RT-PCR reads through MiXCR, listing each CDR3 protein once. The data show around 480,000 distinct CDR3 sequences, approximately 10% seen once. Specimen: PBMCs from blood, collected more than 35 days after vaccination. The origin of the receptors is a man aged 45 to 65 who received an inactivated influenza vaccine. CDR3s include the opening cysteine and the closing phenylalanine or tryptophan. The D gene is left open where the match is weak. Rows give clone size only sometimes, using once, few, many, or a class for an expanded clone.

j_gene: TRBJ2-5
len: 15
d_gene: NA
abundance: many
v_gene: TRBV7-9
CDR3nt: TGTGCCAGCAGCGGAGAGGGGTCGCGACAAGAGACCCAGTACTTC
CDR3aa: CASSGEGSRQETQYF

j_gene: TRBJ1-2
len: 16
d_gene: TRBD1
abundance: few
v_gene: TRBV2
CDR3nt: TGTGCCAGCAGTAACCGTCGGACAGGGGGATCCTATGGCTACACCTTC
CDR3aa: CASSNRRTGGSYGYTF

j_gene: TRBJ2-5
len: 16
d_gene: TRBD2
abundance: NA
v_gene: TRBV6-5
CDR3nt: TGTGCCAGCAGTTACTCCCGGACTAGCGGGAAGGAGACCCAGTACTTC
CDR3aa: CASSYSRTSGKETQYF

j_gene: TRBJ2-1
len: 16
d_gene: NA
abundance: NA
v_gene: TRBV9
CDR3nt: TGTGCCAGCAGCGAGGGACATCCGGGGATTTACAATGAGCAGTTCTTC
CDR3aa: CASSEGHPGIYNEQFF

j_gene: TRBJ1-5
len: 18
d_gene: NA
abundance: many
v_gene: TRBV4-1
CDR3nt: TGCGCCAGCAGCCAAGGATCAATTCGGGGACGGGGCAATCAGCCCCAGCATTTT
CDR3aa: CASSQGSIRGRGNQPQHF

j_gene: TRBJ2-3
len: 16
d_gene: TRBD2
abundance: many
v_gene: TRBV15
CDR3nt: TGTGCCACCAGCACCCTTAGCGGGAGAGGGAGAGATACGCAGTATTTT
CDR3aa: CATSTLSGRGRDTQYF

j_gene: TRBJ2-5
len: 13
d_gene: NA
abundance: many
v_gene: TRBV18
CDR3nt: TGTGCCAGCTCACCACCGTCAATAGAGACCCAGTACTTC
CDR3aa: CASSPPSIETQYF

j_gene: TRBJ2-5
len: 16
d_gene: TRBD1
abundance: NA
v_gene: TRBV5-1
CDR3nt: TGCGCCAGCAGCTTCGGGACAGGGGGAGAAGTCGAGACCCAGTACTTC
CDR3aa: CASSFGTGGEVETQYF

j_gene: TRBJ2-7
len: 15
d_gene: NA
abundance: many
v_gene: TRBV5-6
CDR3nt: TGTGCCAGCAGCTTCTCGGGACTCCTCGGTCACGAGCAGTACTTC
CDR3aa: CASSFSGLLGHEQYF

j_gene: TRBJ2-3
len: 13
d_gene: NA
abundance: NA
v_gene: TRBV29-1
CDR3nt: TGCAGCGTTGCTGTTACTAGCACAGATACGCAGTATTTT
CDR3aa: CSVAVTSTDTQYF

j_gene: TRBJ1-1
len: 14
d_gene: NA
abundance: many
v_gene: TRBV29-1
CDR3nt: TGCAGCGTTGAAGCGGGGACAAAAAACACTGAAGCTTTCTTT
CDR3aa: CSVEAGTKNTEAFF

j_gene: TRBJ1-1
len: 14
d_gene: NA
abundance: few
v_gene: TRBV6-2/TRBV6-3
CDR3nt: TGTGCCAGCAGTTACCGGGCTTGGAACACTGAAGCTTTCTTT
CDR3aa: CASSYRAWNTEAFF

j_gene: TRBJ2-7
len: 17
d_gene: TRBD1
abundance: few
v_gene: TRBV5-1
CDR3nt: TGCGCCAGCAGCTTAGACTTCGATTGGACAGGAAACTACGAGCAGTACTTC
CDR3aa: CASSLDFDWTGNYEQYF

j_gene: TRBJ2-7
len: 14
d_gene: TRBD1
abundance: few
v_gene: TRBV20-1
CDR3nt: TGCAGTGCTAGCCCTCAGGGGGCGGTCTACGAGCAGTACTTC
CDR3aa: CSASPQGAVYEQYF

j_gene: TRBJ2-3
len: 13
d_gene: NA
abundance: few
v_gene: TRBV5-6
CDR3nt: TGTGCCAGCAGCCCCCCACTCACAGATACGCAGTATTTT
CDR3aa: CASSPPLTDTQYF

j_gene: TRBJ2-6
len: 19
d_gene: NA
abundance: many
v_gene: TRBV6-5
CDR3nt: TGTGCCAGCAGTTACTCGAATATGGGGGGTTCTTCCGGGGCCAACGTCCTGACTTTC
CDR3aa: CASSYSNMGGSSGANVLTF

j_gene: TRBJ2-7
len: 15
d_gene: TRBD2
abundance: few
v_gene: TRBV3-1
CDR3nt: TGTGCCAGCAGCCATACTAGCGGGGGGGCGCGGGAGCAGTACTTC
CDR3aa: CASSHTSGGAREQYF

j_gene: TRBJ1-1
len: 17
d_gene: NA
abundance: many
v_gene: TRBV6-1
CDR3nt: TGTGCCAGCAGGCCTACCCCATTCCAGGGCGTCGGCACTGAAGCTTTCTTT
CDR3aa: CASRPTPFQGVGTEAFF

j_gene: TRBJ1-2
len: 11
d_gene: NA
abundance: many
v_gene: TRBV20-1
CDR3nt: TGCAGTGCGAACCTTGACAGGCCCTACACCTTC
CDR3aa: CSANLDRPYTF

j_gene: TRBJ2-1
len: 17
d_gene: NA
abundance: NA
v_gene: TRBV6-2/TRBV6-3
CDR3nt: TGTGCCAGCAGTTACTCGATTGGGTGGGGGATAAACAATGAGCAGTTCTTC
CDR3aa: CASSYSIGWGINNEQFF

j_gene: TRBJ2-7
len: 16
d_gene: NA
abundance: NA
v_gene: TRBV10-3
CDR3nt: TGTGCCATCAGTGAGTCGATCGGGGGAGGTACCTACGAGCAGTACTTC
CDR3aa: CAISESIGGGTYEQYF

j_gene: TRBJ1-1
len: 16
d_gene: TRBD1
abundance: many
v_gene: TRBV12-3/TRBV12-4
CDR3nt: TGTGCCAGCAGTCTGGGACAGGGAAACTGGGGGACTGAAGCTTTCTTT
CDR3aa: CASSLGQGNWGTEAFF

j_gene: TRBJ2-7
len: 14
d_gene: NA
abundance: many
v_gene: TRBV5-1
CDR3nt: TGCGCCAGCAGCGACAGCTCCAACTCCTACGAGCAGTACTTC
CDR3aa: CASSDSSNSYEQYF

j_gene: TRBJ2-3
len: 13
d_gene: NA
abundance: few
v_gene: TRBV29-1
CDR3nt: TGCAGCGTGATGTGGGGAATCACAGATACGCAGTATTTT
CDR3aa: CSVMWGITDTQYF

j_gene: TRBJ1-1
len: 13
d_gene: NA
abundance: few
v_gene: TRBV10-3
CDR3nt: TGTGCCATCAAAACTGGGGGGGTCACTGAAGCTTTCTTT
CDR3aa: CAIKTGGVTEAFF

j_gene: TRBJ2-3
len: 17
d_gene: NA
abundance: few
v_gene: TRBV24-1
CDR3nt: TGTGCCACCAGTGATTCCTCCTTCCTTCCTCCCGCAGATACGCAGTATTTT
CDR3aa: CATSDSSFLPPADTQYF

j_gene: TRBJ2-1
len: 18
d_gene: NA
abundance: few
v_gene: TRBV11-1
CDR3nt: TGTGCCAGCAGCCTACCCTTCCGGCTGGCGGGGATGTACAATGAGCAGTTCTTC
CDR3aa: CASSLPFRLAGMYNEQFF

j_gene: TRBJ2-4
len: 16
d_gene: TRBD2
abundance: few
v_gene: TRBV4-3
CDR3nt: TGCGCCAGCAGCCAAGGGGGAGGGTTAGCCAAAAACATTCAGTACTTC
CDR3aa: CASSQGGGLAKNIQYF

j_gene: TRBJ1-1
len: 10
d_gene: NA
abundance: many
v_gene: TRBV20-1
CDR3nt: TGCAGTGCTATGGGCTCGGTGGCTTTCTTT
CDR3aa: CSAMGSVAFF

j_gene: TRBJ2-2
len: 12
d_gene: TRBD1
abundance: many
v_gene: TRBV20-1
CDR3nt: TGCAGTGCGGAACAGGGGCGGGGGGAGCTGTTTTTT
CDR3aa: CSAEQGRGELFF

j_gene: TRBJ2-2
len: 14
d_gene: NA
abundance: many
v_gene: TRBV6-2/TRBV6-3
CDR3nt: TGTGCCAGCAGTTACAGGGGACACACCGGGGAGCTGTTTTTT
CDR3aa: CASSYRGHTGELFF

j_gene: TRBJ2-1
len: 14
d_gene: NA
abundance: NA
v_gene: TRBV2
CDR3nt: TGTGCCAGCAGTTTGAGACAGTTATACAATGAGCAGTTCTTC
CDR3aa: CASSLRQLYNEQFF

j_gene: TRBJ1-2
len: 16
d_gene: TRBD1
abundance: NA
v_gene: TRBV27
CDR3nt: TGTGCCAGCAGTTTATTGGGTGACAGGGGAAACTATGGCTACACCTTC
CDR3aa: CASSLLGDRGNYGYTF

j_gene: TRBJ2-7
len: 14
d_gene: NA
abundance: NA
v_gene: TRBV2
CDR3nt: TGTGCCAGCAGTTTGGACGTTCACACCTACGAGCAGTACTTC
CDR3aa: CASSLDVHTYEQYF

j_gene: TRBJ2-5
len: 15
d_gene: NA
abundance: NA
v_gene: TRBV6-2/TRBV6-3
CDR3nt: TGTGCCAGCAGTTTTACGGGAGTATGGTTAGAGACCCAGTACTTC
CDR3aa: CASSFTGVWLETQYF

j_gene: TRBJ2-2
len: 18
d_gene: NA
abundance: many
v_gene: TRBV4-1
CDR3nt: TGCGCCAGCAGCCAAGGGTTAGCGACTCTTCCGGGCACCGGGGAGCTGTTTTTT
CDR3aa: CASSQGLATLPGTGELFF

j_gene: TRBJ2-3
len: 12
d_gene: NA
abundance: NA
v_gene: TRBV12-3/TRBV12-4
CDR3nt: TGTGCCAGCAGTTTATGGCCAGATACGCAGTATTTT
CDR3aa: CASSLWPDTQYF

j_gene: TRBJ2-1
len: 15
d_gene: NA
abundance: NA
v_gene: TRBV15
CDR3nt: TGTGCCACCACAGTAGCGATTTCCACCTACAATGAGCAGTTCTTC
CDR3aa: CATTVAISTYNEQFF

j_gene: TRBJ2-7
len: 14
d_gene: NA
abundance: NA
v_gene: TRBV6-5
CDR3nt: TGTGCCAGCAGTTACTCGGCCCAGACCTACGAGCAGTACTTC
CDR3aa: CASSYSAQTYEQYF

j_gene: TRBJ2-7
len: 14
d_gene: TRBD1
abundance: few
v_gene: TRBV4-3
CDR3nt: TGCGCCAGCAGCCAGGCGGGACAGGGAAGGGAGCAGTACTTC
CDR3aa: CASSQAGQGREQYF

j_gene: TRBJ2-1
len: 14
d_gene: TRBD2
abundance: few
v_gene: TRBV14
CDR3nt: TGTGCCAGCAGCCAAGTTACGTGGGAGGGTGAGCAGTTCTTC
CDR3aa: CASSQVTWEGEQFF

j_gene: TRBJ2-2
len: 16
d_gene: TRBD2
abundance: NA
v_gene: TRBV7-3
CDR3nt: TGTGCCAGCAGCCGTCGGGAGGGCTCCTTCACCGGGGAGCTGTTTTTT
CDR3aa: CASSRREGSFTGELFF

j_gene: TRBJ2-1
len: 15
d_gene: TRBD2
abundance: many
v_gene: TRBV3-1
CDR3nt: TGTGCCAGCAGCCGACTAGCGGGAGAGTTCAATGAGCAGTTCTTC
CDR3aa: CASSRLAGEFNEQFF

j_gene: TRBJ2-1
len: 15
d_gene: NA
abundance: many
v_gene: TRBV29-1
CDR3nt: TGCAGCGTTGAGGGGGTAGCGGCCGACAACAATGAGCAGTTCTTC
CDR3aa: CSVEGVAADNNEQFF

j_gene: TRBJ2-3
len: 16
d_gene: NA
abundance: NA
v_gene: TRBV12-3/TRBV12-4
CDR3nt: TGTGCCAGCAGTTCGGTCGCCTGGGACCCCGCAGATACGCAGTATTTT
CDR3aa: CASSSVAWDPADTQYF

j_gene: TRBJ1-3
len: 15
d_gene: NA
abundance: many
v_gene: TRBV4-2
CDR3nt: TGTGCCAGCAGCCAAGTGAGAGCATCTGGAAACACCATATATTTT
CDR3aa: CASSQVRASGNTIYF

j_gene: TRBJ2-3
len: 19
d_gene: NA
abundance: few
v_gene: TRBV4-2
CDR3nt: TGTGCCAGCAGCCAAGTTTACCCGTCGTCGGGGTACCGCACAGATACGCAGTATTTT
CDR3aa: CASSQVYPSSGYRTDTQYF

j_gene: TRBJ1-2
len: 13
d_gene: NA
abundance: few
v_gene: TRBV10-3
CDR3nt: TGTGCCATCAGGGATTTCTCAGGGTATGGCTACACCTTC
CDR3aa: CAIRDFSGYGYTF